This TCR beta chain was recorded in a study of blood T cell repertoires in COVID-19 (TCRdb year 2020). In the study overall: Samples from collaborators originated in the United States, Italy and Spain and spanned both the acute and convalescent phases of COVID-19. Deeply sampled blood TCRbeta repertoires from subjects exposed to, actively infected with, or recovered from COVID-19 were included in the dataset. Samples were obtained from the ongoing ImmuneRACE study (first 160 participants) and from 1,254 subjects provided by 6 global collaborators. The repertoires were made available in a free public database intended to serve as a resource for research on the immune response to SARS-CoV-2. The prospective study material was composed of cDNA or gDNA derived from T cells, B-cell-depleted T cells, or PBMCs. Nearly every sample came with metadata listing a de-identified subject ID, COVID-19 status, age in years and sex. Where HLA class I and class II types were available, the types were taken from metadata supplied by the sample provider, not from assay-based typing.

Taken from the germline V gene, the CDR1 and CDR2 loops are SGHVS and FQNEAQ. Trimmed from V: 5 bases; trimmed from J: 5 bases; junction bases lacking a gene match: 8. The CDR3 contains 15 residues, cysteine and phenylalanine counted. Here the CDR3 DNA is all that survives: 45 bases in frame from base 1. What the research found in general, with its limitations: The amount of clinical and demographic metadata varied by source and participant and was provided uncurated.

As concerns this clone: The antigen it binds to is not known. Base qualities were left out, and no much larger clone turns up one base away.

TCRbeta CDR3 regions were amplified from genomic DNA using the immunoSEQ Assay, a bias-controlled multiplex PCR. As for how the authors treated the data: Within the assay, amplification of reference gene primers was used to estimate how many nucleated cells each sample contained. To quantify the absolute abundance of each unique TCRbeta CDR3 rearrangement, sequence reads were collapsed and filtered. For each sample, productive Simpson clonality was calculated by taking the square root of Simpson's diversity index across productive rearrangements. TCRdb's version of the immuneACCESS table is confined to in-frame rearrangements and falls short of the full clone set. An unresolved V gene accounts for under half of the shortfall where checked; the remainder is of unknown origin. V, J and clone size were drawn from that table, and D and trimming were deduced from the DNA. The sample profile shows 100,000 to 150,000 clones; almost 70% of them were found once. Under 2.5% of the sample is taken by the ten largest.

Collaborating institutions collected whole blood in K2EDTA tubes following their own protocols. For TCRbeta analysis, collaborators shipped samples as frozen whole blood, isolated PBMCs, or DNA extracted from either of those sample types. The specimen was peripheral blood. This sequence originates from a woman in her 70s with acute or convalescent COVID-19. Recombination connected TRBV7-8 to TRBJ2-2; TRBD2 matches 7 bases in the middle. The nucleotide sequence reads TGTGCCAGCAGCACCCCAGCGGGGTATACCGGGGAGCTGTTTTTT. The encoded protein is CASSTPAGYTGELFF.